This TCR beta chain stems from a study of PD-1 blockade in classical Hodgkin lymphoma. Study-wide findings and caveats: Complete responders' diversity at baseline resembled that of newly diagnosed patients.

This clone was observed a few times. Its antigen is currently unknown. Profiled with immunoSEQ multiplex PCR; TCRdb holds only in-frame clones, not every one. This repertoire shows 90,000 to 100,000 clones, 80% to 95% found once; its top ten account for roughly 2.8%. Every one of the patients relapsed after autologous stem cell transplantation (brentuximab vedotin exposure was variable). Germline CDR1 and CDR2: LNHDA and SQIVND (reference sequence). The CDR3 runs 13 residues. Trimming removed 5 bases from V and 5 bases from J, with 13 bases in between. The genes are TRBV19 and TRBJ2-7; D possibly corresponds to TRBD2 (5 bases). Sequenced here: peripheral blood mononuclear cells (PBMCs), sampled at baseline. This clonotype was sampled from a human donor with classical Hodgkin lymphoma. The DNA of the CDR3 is TGTGCCAGTAGTCTGGGGAGTCTAAACGAGCAGTACTTC. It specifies CASSLGSLNEQYF.